This TCR beta chain was observed in a study of blood T cell repertoires in COVID-19. V shed 1 base and J 2 bases; nucleotides not matched to a gene: 3. The germline V gene encodes CDR1 MDHEN and CDR2 SYDVKM. The CDR3 runs to 15 residues. Original processing methods: Amplification from reference gene primers served as the basis for estimated nucleated cell counts. Generated by immunoSEQ multiplex PCR, the TCRdb table keeps only in-frame clones and is missing some. Clone size and V and J calls were adopted from that table, with D and trimming inferred from the DNA. The sample holds about 68,000 clones; 87% are singletons and the top ten take under 7%.

V gene TRBV28 combines with J gene TRBJ2-7, with 9 bases identical to TRBD2. The sequenced sample consisted of peripheral blood. This TCR was recovered from a man over 45 with active COVID-19. In nucleotides, the CDR3 is TGTGCCAGCAGTTTATCGGCGGGAGGGCCCTACGAGCAGTACTTC. Its protein is CASSLSAGGPYEQYF. Complete variable domain (other parts from reference TRBV28 and TRBJ2-7): DVKVTQSSRYLVKRTGEKVFLECVQDMDHENMFWYRQDPGLGLRLIYFSYDVKMKEKGDIPEGYSVSREKKERFSLILESASTNQTSMYLCASSLSAGGPYEQYFGPGTRLTVT.